Each of the 25 T cell receptor beta chains below was sequenced from the same sample in a study of identical twins. TCRdb re-called the 5' RACE reads with MiXCR, one entry per CDR3 protein. The data contain some 1,700,000 distinct CDR3 sequences, around 29% of them singletons. Sequenced sample: cord blood. These TCRs come from a newborn girl in good health.

This rearrangement joins TRBV12-3 or TRBV12-4 to TRBJ1-5; possible D gene TRBD1, 6 bases. The CDR3 has 16 amino acids. V dropped 3 bases and J dropped 3 bases, with 15 bases sitting between them. This CDR3 reads CASSFSKGTLNQPQHF. CDR3 coding DNA: TGTGCCAGCAGTTTTAGCAAGGGGACACTCAATCAGCCCCAGCATTTT.

V is TRBV2 and J is TRBJ2-1, with 12 bases lining up with TRBD2. The DNA end favors TRBJ2-7, so the J call may be wrong. Germline lookup yields CDR1 SNHLY and CDR2 FYNNEI. This CDR3 spans 14 amino acids. Here the CDR3 reads CASSRLAGGVEQYF. DNA of the CDR3: TGTGCCAGCAGTCGGCTAGCGGGAGGGGTTGAGCAGTACTTC.

This sequence joins TRBV29-1 and TRBJ1-2; 9 bases are shared with TRBD1. The V gene end was trimmed by 6 bases and the J gene end by 1 base; junction bases not matched to a gene: 3. The CDR3 contains 13 residues. Per germline, CDR1 SQVTM and CDR2 ANQGSEA. The CDR3 nucleotides read TGCAGCGTCCGGGACAGGGATAACTATGGCTACACCTTC. Residues: CSVRDRDNYGYTF.

CDR3: CSVNTRHSSYNEQFF. CDR3 DNA sequence: TGCAGCGTTAACACCCGACACAGCTCCTACAATGAGCAGTTCTTC. V is TRBV29-1 and J is TRBJ2-1, with D hard to call. CDR3 size: 15 residues. Germline values: CDR1 SQVTM, CDR2 ANQGSEA. The germline V and J ends were trimmed by 5 bases and 0 bases, with 14 bases remaining between them.

This sequence joins TRBV20-1 and TRBJ1-2, with D perhaps TRBD1 (5 bases). In germline, CDR1 is DFQATT, CDR2 SNEGSKA (reference sequence). The CDR3 totals 12 residues. V gave up 6 bases and J gave up 4 bases, with 12 bases separating them. CDR3 residues: CSAQSGSYGYTF. CDR3 nucleotide sequence: TGCAGTGCCCAATCAGGGAGCTATGGCTACACCTTC.

V gene TRBV27 combines with J gene TRBJ1-4, with D tentatively TRBD1 (6 bases). The CDR3 has 16 residues. V was cut by 5 bases and J by 7 bases, with 20 bases left in between. The V gene's germline CDR1 is MNHEY and CDR2 SMNVEV (reference sequence). Written as DNA, the CDR3 is TGTGCCAGCAGTCCCTGGGTACAGGGAGGTGGTGAAAAACTGTTTTTT. Translation gives CASSPWVQGGGEKLFF.

This clonotype was counted a few times. The chain carries TRBV2 and TRBJ2-7; 8 bases match TRBD1. The CDR3 sequence is 15 residues long. The junction had 9 bases not matched to a gene; V was cut back by 5 bases and J by 3 bases. Germline V gene sequence: CDR1 SNHLY, CDR2 FYNNEI. CDR3 residues: CASSPRTGTGYEQYF. Here the CDR3 DNA reads TGTGCCAGCAGTCCTCGAACCGGGACAGGCTACGAGCAGTACTTC.

Remarks on this clonotype: This could be a read error, since a much larger clone is one nucleotide away. This chain joins TRBV24-1 and TRBJ2-5; 9 bases map to TRBD2. The length of the CDR3 is 16 residues. Germline V gives CDR1 KGHDR, CDR2 SFDVKD. After removal of 3 bases from V and 11 bases from J, the junction contained 15 bases not matched to a gene. The CDR3 bases are TGTGCCACCAGTGATGCAGCGGGAGGCGTGGAAAATGAGCAGTACTTC. Translation: CATSDAAGGVENEQYF.

This clonotype was seen only a few times. The chain has TRBV7-2 and TRBJ2-1; 15 bases align to TRBD2. Germline V gene lookup returns CDR1 SGHTA and CDR2 FQGNSA. The CDR3 is 17 residues long. With 2 bases clipped from V and 4 bases from J, the junction kept 3 bases outside the gene matches. As DNA, the CDR3 is TGTGCCAGCAGCTTACGAGGGACTAGCGGGAGGTACAATGAGCAGTTCTTC. The encoded protein is CASSLRGTSGRYNEQFF.

The chain has TRBV6-5 and TRBJ2-1; 14 bases map to TRBD2. CDR3 length: 17 amino acids. The V segment lost 5 bases and the J segment 9 bases; nucleotides outside the gene matches: 12. The germline CDR1 and CDR2 sequences are MNHEY and SVGAGI. This chain's CDR3 is CASSVSMTSGGVTEQFF. The CDR3 DNA sequence: TGTGCCAGCAGTGTATCGATGACTAGCGGGGGGGTGACTGAGCAGTTCTTC.

The V gene is TRBV6-6, the J gene TRBJ1-2, with 8 bases lining up with TRBD1. Trimming removed 2 bases from V and 4 bases from J; junction bases left unmatched: 12. This CDR3 comprises 17 residues. Per the germline V gene, CDR1 is MNHNY and CDR2 is SVGAGI (reference sequence). The CDR3 DNA sequence: TGTGCCAGCAGTTACACTTCGACAGGGGAGACTATCTATGGCTACACCTTC. It specifies CASSYTSTGETIYGYTF.

The chain uses TRBV5-1 and TRBJ2-3, with D possibly matching TRBD2 (6 bases). V was clipped by 5 bases and J by 5 bases, with 15 bases between them. The V gene's germline CDR1 is SGHRS and CDR2 YFSETQ. The CDR3 spans 14 residues. The CDR3 sequence: CASRPSSVGDTQYF. The DNA of the CDR3 is TGCGCCAGCAGACCCTCTAGCGTGGGAGATACGCAGTATTTT.

This chain links TRBV24-1 with TRBJ1-1; tentative D call: TRBD1 (6 bases). The CDR3 contains 12 residues. CDR1 is KGHDR, CDR2 SFDVKD, per germline. Trimming cost V 9 bases and J 2 bases, with 9 bases left between them. The CDR3, as DNA: TGTGCCACCCCTGGGACAAACACTGAAGCTTTCTTT. Translated, it gives CATPGTNTEAFF.

The CDR3 bases are TGTGCCAGCAGTTTACGGTCTAGCGGGTGGGGCAATGAGCAGTTCTTC. Protein sequence: CASSLRSSGWGNEQFF. The rearrangement links TRBV12-3 or TRBV12-4 to TRBJ2-1, with TRBD2 matching 8 bases. This CDR3 spans 16 amino acids. The trim removed 2 bases at V and 6 bases at J, leaving 9 bases unmatched.

This clonotype was recorded a few times. The chain links TRBV15 to TRBJ1-1, with D unresolved. The CDR3 covers 16 residues. Per germline, CDR1 LNHNV and CDR2 YYDKDF (reference sequence). Trimming took 0 bases from V and 0 from J, leaving 11 bases between them. In nucleotides, the CDR3 is TGTGCCACCAGCAGAGACCTGGACCCCCTGAACACTGAAGCTTTCTTT. It yields the protein CATSRDLDPLNTEAFF.

In its sample, this clonotype was seen a few times. This chain links TRBV20-1 with TRBJ2-1; D possibly uses TRBD1 or TRBD2 (5 bases each). This CDR3 comprises 15 residues. Germline V CDR1 and CDR2: DFQATT, SNEGSKA (reference sequence). Trimming pared 1 base from V and 5 bases from J, leaving 15 bases between. The CDR3 loop is CSARGGAQVHNEQFF. CDR3 in DNA: TGCAGTGCTAGAGGAGGGGCACAGGTACACAATGAGCAGTTCTTC.

V and J are TRBV6-6 and TRBJ2-4; the match to TRBD1 covers 7 bases. Losses at the gene ends were 5 bases for V and 13 bases for J; bases not matched to a gene: 23. Germline V CDR1 and CDR2: MNHNY, SVGAGI (reference sequence). The CDR3 has 17 amino acids. The CDR3 loop reads CASSQNPGTARELEQYF. The CDR3 DNA reads TGTGCCAGCAGTCAAAATCCCGGGACAGCGCGCGAACTGGAGCAGTACTTC.

This clonotype was observed many times. The V and J genes are TRBV12-1 and TRBJ2-7; the table gives TRBD2 as D, unverified against the DNA. TRBV12-1 is noted as a pseudogene. The CDR3 totals 16 residues. In DNA, the CDR3 is TGTGCCAGCAGTCACCGAAGCGGGTTGAGCTCCTACGAGCAGTACTTC. Encoded protein: CASSHRSGLSSYEQYF.

The rearrangement joins TRBV4-1 to TRBJ2-3, with D perhaps matching TRBD1 (5 bases). Germline CDR1 reads MGHRA; CDR2 reads YSYEKL. The CDR3 contains 16 residues. Trimming pared 1 base from V and 2 bases from J, leaving 13 bases between. The DNA for the CDR3 is TGCGCCAGCAGCCAAGTCCTAGGGGATTACACAGATACGCAGTATTTT. It translates to CASSQVLGDYTDTQYF.

The V call is TRBV5-1, the J call TRBJ1-6; no clear D gene. Trimming left V 0 bases short and J 6 bases short, with 10 bases between. The germline V gene has CDR1 SGHRS and CDR2 YFSETQ. This CDR3 has 15 amino acids. For the CDR3, the DNA is TGCGCCAGCAGCTTGGATTGGCAAGCTAATTCACCCCTCCACTTT. This encodes CASSLDWQANSPLHF.

This clonotype occurred once. The chain carries TRBV5-1 and TRBJ2-2; 11 positions match TRBD2. V lost 5 bases to trimming and J lost 0 bases; unmatched junction nucleotides: 3. From germline, CDR1 is SGHRS and CDR2 YFSETQ. This CDR3 region has 16 residues. DNA of the CDR3: TGCGCCAGCAGGGAACTAGCGGGGGCGAACACCGGGGAGCTGTTTTTT. Translating it yields CASRELAGANTGELFF.

This clonotype was observed a single time. Since a much larger clone is just one base distant, this may be a read error. The V gene is TRBV29-1, the J gene TRBJ2-1; TRBD2 aligns across 15 bases. From germline, CDR1 is SQVTM and CDR2 ANQGSEA. The CDR3 runs to 14 residues. In DNA, the CDR3 is TGCGGCGGACTAGCGGGAGGGCACTACAATGAGCAGTTCTTC. Translation gives CGGLAGGHYNEQFF.

The V gene is TRBV27, the J gene TRBJ2-5, with 10 nucleotides matching TRBD1. Germline trimming cut 4 bases from V and 4 bases from J; bases unmatched to any gene: 3. This CDR3 is built from 14 residues. Germline CDR1 MNHEY, CDR2 SMNVEV (reference sequence). In DNA, the CDR3 is TGTGCCAGCAGTTACCGGACAGGGGGAGAGACCCAGTACTTC. This sequence encodes CASSYRTGGETQYF.

Concerning this clonotype: Mismatch with germline at one junction end may stem from a read error. The chain joins TRBV28 to TRBJ2-1; no clear D. Germline V gives CDR1 MDHEN, CDR2 SYDVKM. This CDR3 spans 12 amino acids. As DNA, the CDR3 is TGTGCCGGCAGTCCTAAGAGTGTCAGGCAGTTCTTC. Translated: CAGSPKSVRQFF.

Details on this clonotype: Its ends do not fully match the called genes, so a read error is possible. V and J are TRBV3-1 and TRBJ2-7, with 8 positions matching TRBD1. Per the germline V gene, CDR1 is LGHDT and CDR2 is YNNKEL (reference sequence). The CDR3 is 14 residues long. The CDR3 protein is CASSRGQGPYERYF. In DNA, the CDR3 is TGTGCCAGCAGCCGTGGACAGGGCCCCTACGAGCGGTACTTC.